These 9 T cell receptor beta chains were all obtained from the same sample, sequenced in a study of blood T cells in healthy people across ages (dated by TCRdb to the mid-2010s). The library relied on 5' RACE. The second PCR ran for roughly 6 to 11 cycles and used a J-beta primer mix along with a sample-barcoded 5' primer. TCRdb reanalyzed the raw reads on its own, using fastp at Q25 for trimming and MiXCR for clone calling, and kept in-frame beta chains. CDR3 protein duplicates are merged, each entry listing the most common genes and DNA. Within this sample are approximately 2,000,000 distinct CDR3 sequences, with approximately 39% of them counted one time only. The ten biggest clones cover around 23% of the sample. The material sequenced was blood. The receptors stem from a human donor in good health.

CDR3 nucleotide sequence: TGCAGCGTTGTATGGGGTAGCAATCAGCCCCAGCATTTT. This translates into CSVVWGSNQPQHF. The chain links TRBV29-1 to TRBJ1-5; D not resolved. Germline CDR1 and CDR2: SQVTM and ANQGSEA. V gave up 4 bases and J gave up 0 bases, with 7 bases separating them. CDR3 length equals 13 residues.

In nucleotides, the CDR3 is TGTGCCAGCAGTCCAAGAAGTGACAGCTTATATGGCTACACCTTC. It encodes CASSPRSDSLYGYTF. V and J are TRBV12-3 or TRBV12-4 and TRBJ1-2; TRBD1 might be the D (5 bases). The CDR3 has 15 amino acids. Trimming cost V 5 bases and J 5 bases, with 18 bases left between them.

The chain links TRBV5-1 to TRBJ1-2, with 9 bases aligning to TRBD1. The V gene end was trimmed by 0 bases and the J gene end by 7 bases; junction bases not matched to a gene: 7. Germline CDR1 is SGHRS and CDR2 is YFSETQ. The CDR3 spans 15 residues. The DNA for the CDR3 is TGCGCCAGCAGCTTGGCAGGGGCACAGGGGGCTGGCTACACCTTC. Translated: CASSLAGAQGAGYTF.

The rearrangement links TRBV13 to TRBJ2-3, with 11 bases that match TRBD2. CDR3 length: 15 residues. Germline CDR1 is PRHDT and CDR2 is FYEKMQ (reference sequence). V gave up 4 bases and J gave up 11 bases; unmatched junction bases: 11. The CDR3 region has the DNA TGTGCCAGCAGCTCCCTAGCGGGGGGCGGGATAGAGCAGTATTTT. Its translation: CASSSLAGGGIEQYF.

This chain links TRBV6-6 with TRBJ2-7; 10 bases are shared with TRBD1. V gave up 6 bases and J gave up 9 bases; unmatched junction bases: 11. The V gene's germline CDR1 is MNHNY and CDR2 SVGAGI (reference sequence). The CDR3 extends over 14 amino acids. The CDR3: CASSRDGTGALQYF. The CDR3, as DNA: TGTGCCAGCAGCCGCGACGGGACAGGGGCCTTGCAGTACTTC.

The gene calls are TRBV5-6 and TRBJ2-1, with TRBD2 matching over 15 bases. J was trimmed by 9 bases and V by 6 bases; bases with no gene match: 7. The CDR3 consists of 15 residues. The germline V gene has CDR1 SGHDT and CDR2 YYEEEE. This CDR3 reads CASIQWTSGGGEQFF. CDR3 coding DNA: TGTGCCAGCATCCAGTGGACTAGCGGGGGGGGTGAGCAGTTCTTC.

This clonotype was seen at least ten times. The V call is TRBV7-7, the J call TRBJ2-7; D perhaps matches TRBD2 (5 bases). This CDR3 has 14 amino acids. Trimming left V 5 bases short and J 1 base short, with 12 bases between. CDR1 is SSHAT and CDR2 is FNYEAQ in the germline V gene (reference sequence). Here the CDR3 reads CASSKELESYEQYF. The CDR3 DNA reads TGTGCCAGCAGCAAGGAACTAGAATCCTACGAGCAGTACTTC.

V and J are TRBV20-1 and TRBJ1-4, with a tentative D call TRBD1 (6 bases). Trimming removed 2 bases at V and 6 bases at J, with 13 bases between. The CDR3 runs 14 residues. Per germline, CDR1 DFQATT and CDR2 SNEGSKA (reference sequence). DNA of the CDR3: TGCAGTGCTAGAAGGGCAGGGGCGGATGAAAAACTGTTTTTT. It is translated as CSARRAGADEKLFF.

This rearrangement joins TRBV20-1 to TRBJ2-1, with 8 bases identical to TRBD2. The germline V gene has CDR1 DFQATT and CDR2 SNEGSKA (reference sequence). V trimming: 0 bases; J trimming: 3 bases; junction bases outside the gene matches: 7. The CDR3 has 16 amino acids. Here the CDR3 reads CSARDFGGGYYNEQFF. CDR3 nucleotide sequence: TGCAGTGCTAGAGATTTTGGCGGGGGGTACTACAATGAGCAGTTCTTC.